The 11 T cell receptor beta chains below were found in one sample sequenced in a study of T cells in Graves' hyperthyroidism and ophthalmopathy (dated by TCRdb to between 2019 and 2020). The library was generated by multiplex PCR. The reads were generated on an Illumina HiSeq 2000. The TCR beta CDR3 regions were amplified from RNA transcripts. The TCR CDR3 was subjected to a first round of RT-PCR using the HTBI primer set and the Qiagen OneStep RT-PCR kit. In-frame beta chains were kept once TCRdb had trimmed the public reads at Q25 with fastp and called clones with MiXCR. Rows are combined by CDR3 protein, so each entry shows the most common genes and DNA. This sample gives approximately 370,000 distinct CDR3 sequences in total; roughly 17% of them show up just once. 34% of the sample belongs to the ten largest clones. The sequencing input was blood. These receptor sequences come from a woman in her thirties with Graves' hyperthyroidism that later progressed to Graves' ophthalmopathy.

The sample holds many counts of this clonotype. The chain is built from TRBV20-1 and TRBJ2-3; 7 nucleotides match TRBD1. The CDR3 covers 17 residues. Germline-derived CDR1 and CDR2 are DFQATT and SNEGSKA (reference sequence). V lost 0 bases and J lost 2; bases outside the gene matches: 11. CDR3: CSARDSGQRGPTDTQYF. As DNA, the CDR3 is TGCAGTGCTAGAGATTCGGGACAGAGGGGCCCCACAGATACGCAGTATTTT.

In this sample, this clonotype turned up many times. The rearrangement links TRBV11-2 to TRBJ1-1; tentative D call: TRBD1 (5 bases). CDR3 size: 11 residues. Germline V gives CDR1 SGHAT, CDR2 FQNNGV. V lost 5 bases to trimming and J lost 11 bases, with 12 bases between them. CDR3 region: CASSKEGMAFF. As DNA, the CDR3 is TGTGCCAGCAGCAAAGAGGGGATGGCTTTCTTT.

This clonotype was counted a few times. The V and J genes are TRBV6-5 and TRBJ2-3, with D possibly being TRBD1 or TRBD2 (5 bases each). The germline V gene encodes CDR1 MNHEY and CDR2 SVGAGI. Trimming removed 0 bases at V and 1 base at J, with 14 bases between. The CDR3 spans 17 residues. CDR3 nucleotide sequence: TGTGCCAGCAGTTACTCGAACGGGGCTCTTGGCACAGATACGCAGTATTTT. Protein sequence: CASSYSNGALGTDTQYF.

The chain is built from TRBV19 and TRBJ1-5; D gene ambiguous. V was trimmed by 3 bases and J by 2 bases, leaving 14 bases between them. The germline gives CDR1 LNHDA, CDR2 SQIVND (reference sequence). The CDR3 is 16 residues long. CDR3 DNA sequence: TGTGCCAGTAGTATTCTCGGGCATACGGGCAATCAGCCCCAGCATTTT. Translating it yields CASSILGHTGNQPQHF.

The rearrangement links TRBV2 to TRBJ1-1; D uncertain. The CDR3 length is 14 residues. Trimming cost V 4 bases and J 2 bases, with 11 bases left between them. CDR1 and CDR2 from the germline V gene are SNHLY and FYNNEI. The CDR3 reads CASSGLRVNTEAFF. For the CDR3, the DNA is TGTGCCAGCAGTGGGCTCCGGGTAAACACTGAAGCTTTCTTT.

The rearrangement uses TRBV10-3 and TRBJ2-3; D is undetermined. The germline gives CDR1 ENHRY, CDR2 SYGVKD. Trimming took 4 bases from V and 5 from J, leaving 10 bases between them. The CDR3 sequence is 13 residues long. CDR3 in DNA: TGTGCCATCAGTGGAACGGTTGAAGATACGCAGTATTTT. Translated, it gives CAISGTVEDTQYF.

This clonotype is medium-sized (0.01 to 0.1%). The CDR3 is CASSEADGENSPLHF. As DNA, the CDR3 is TGTGCCAGCAGTGAAGCCGACGGGGAAAATTCACCCCTCCACTTT. The rearrangement joins TRBV6-1 to TRBJ1-6; D is unresolved. CDR3 length equals 15 residues. V was clipped by 0 bases and J by 7 bases, with 10 bases between them. Germline CDR1 and CDR2: MNHNS and SASEGT.

The chain couples TRBV27 to TRBJ2-7, with D tentatively TRBD1 (5 bases). This CDR3 spans 13 amino acids. CDR1 MNHEY and CDR2 SMNVEV come from the germline V gene (reference sequence). Deletions cut 5 bases from V and 3 bases from J, with 11 bases between. DNA of the CDR3: TGTGCCAGCAGTGACAGATCAAACTACGAGCAGTACTTC. It is translated as CASSDRSNYEQYF.

This clonotype was detected only a few times. The V gene is TRBV6-4, the J gene TRBJ2-5; D is uncertain. The germline V and J ends were trimmed by 0 bases and 3 bases, with 5 bases remaining between them. The CDR3 consists of 13 residues. Germline loops: CDR1 MRHNA, CDR2 SNTAGT. DNA of the CDR3: TGTGCCAGCAGTGACTCGGCCGAAGAGACCCAGTACTTC. It translates to CASSDSAEETQYF.

This clonotype appeared a few times. The V and J genes are TRBV7-9 and TRBJ1-4; D unclear. The germline gives CDR1 SEHNR, CDR2 FQNEAQ (reference sequence). V was shortened by 3 bases and J by 4 bases, with 9 bases between the two germline ends. This CDR3 region has 14 residues. The chain's CDR3 is CASSLGAHNEKLFF. The CDR3, as DNA: TGTGCCAGCAGCTTGGGCGCACATAATGAAAAACTGTTTTTT. Full variable domain (missing parts from reference TRBV7-9 and TRBJ1-4): DTGVSQNPRHKITKRGQNVTFRCDPISEHNRLYWYRQTLGQGPEFLTYFQNEAQLEKSRLLSDRFSAERPKGSFSTLEIQRTEQGDSAMYLCASSLGAHNEKLFFGSGTQLSVL.

The table lists this clonotype with many counts. The chain combines TRBV15 with TRBJ2-5; D is ambiguous. CDR3 length: 15 amino acids. The V gene lost 2 bases and the J gene lost 3 bases, with 13 bases spanning the gap. Germline V gene lookup returns CDR1 LNHNV and CDR2 YYDKDF (reference sequence). The CDR3 coding sequence is TGTGCCACCAGCAGAACCCGACAAGTAAAAGAGACCCAGTACTTC. Translating it yields CATSRTRQVKETQYF.